This entry features one T cell receptor beta chain sequence. Its antigen remains undetermined. Base qualities are not provided; no much larger clone lies one nucleotide away. Enrolling through a virtual design, the prospective study's participants ranged in age from roughly 18 to 100 years and lived across around 25 United States geographic areas. To assign participants to cohorts, the prospective study relied on clinical history that participants themselves reported in a screening survey and a study questionnaire. Mobile phlebotomists in the prospective study collected whole blood, serum and a nasopharyngeal or oropharyngeal swab from every participant. Participants in the prospective study had the option to provide additional blood draws and questionnaires over a roughly two-month period. Before DNA extraction, prospective study blood samples were shipped either frozen or at room temperature. This record belongs to a study of blood T cell repertoires in COVID-19 (dated by TCRdb to the early 2020s). Turning to the overall study: The collaborator samples originated in the United States, Italy and Spain and spanned the acute and convalescent phases of COVID-19. The prospective study material was composed of cDNA or gDNA derived from T cells, B-cell-depleted T cells, or PBMCs. The dataset comprised deeply sampled blood TCRbeta repertoires from subjects exposed to, actively infected with, or recovered from COVID-19. The repertoires were released in a freely available public database intended as a resource for research on the immune response to SARS-CoV-2. The samples were drawn from the first 160 participants of the ongoing ImmuneRACE study and from 1,254 subjects provided by 6 global collaborators. A de-identified subject ID, COVID-19 status, age in years and sex were almost always included in the sample metadata. HLA class I and class II types, where available, came from metadata supplied by the sample provider rather than from assay-based typing.

General conclusions and limits of the study: The quantity of clinical and demographic metadata differed by source and by participant and was supplied without curation.

Its CDR3 holds 15 amino acids, cysteine through phenylalanine. The kept DNA is CDR3 alone, 45 bases in frame from the first base. The V and J ends are trimmed by 3 bases and 4 bases, leaving 15 bases between them. For CDR1 and CDR2, the germline V gene lists MGHDK and SYGVNS. TCRbeta CDR3 regions were amplified from genomic DNA by means of the immunoSEQ Assay, a bias-controlled multiplex PCR. The authors' analysis ran thus. Nucleated cell counts per sample were estimated from amplification of reference gene primers within the assay. To quantify the absolute abundance of each unique TCRbeta CDR3 rearrangement, sequence reads were collapsed and filtered. For each sample, productive Simpson clonality was calculated as the square root of Simpson's diversity index over productive rearrangements. Here the immuneACCESS table is served through TCRdb, limited to in-frame sequences with V and J called. Missing clones are a known gap in these copies; in checked studies unresolved V genes cover under half, and the rest lacks a known reason. V and J calls and clone size come straight from that table; D and trimming were deduced from the DNA. For this sample the table gives 150,000 to 200,000 clones, of which 76% were detected only once. Together, the top ten hold roughly a sixth of the sample.

This chain is built from TRBV25-1 and TRBJ1-2, with no confident D gene call. This clonotype was sampled from a woman aged 45 to 65 with acute COVID-19. Sequencing used PBMCs or T cells enriched from blood (not recorded which). CDR3 sequence: CASSDPGVVGYGYTF. Here is the DNA: TGTGCCAGCAGTGACCCGGGAGTTGTCGGCTATGGCTACACCTTC.